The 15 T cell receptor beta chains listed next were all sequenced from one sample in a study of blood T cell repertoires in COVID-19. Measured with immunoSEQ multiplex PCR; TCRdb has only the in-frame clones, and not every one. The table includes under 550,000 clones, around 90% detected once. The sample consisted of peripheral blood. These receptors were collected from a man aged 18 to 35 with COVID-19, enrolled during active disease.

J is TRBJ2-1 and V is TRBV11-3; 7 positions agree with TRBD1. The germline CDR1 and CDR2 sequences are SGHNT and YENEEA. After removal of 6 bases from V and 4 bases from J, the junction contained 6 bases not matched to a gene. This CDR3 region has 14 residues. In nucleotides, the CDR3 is TGTGCCAGCAGTTTCGGGACAGATTACAATGAGCAGTTCTTC. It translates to CASSFGTDYNEQFF.

The CDR3 region is CASSSTGGVGEKLFF. DNA of the CDR3: TGCGCCAGCAGCTCAACAGGGGGTGTAGGTGAAAAACTGTTTTTT. This chain uses TRBV5-1 with TRBJ1-4, with 8 bases that match TRBD1. Trimming at V came to 3 bases and at J to 7 bases, leaving 8 bases not matched to a gene. Germline CDR1 is SGHRS and CDR2 is YFSETQ. The CDR3 length is 15 residues.

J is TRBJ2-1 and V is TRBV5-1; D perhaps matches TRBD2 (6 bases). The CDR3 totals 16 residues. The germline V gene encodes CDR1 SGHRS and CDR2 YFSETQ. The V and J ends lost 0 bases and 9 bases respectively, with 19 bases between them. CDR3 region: CASSLVLGSGDGEQFF. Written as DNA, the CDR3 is TGCGCCAGCAGCTTGGTTCTAGGGTCGGGGGATGGTGAGCAGTTCTTC. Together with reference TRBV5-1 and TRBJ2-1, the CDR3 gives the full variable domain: KAGVTQTPRYLIKTRGQQVTLSCSPISGHRSVSWYQQTPGQGLQFLFEYFSETQRNKGNFPGRFSGRQFSNSRSEMNVSTLELGDSALYLCASSLVLGSGDGEQFFGPGTRLTVL.

DNA for the CDR3: TGTGCCTGGAGTGTACAAACACCCGATGAAGCTTTCTTT. Its translation is CAWSVQTPDEAFF. The chain links TRBV30 to TRBJ1-1; the D is unclear. This CDR3 spans 13 amino acids. Germline V gene data show CDR1 as GTSNPN and CDR2 as SVGIG (reference sequence). V dropped 0 bases and J dropped 7 bases, with 12 bases sitting between them.

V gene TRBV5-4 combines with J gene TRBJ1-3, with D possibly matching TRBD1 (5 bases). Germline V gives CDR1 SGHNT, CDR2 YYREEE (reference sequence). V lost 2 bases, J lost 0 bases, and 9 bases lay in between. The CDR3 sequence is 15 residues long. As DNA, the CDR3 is TGTGCCAGCAGCTTTAGGGGAAGCTCTGGAAACACCATATATTTT. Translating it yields CASSFRGSSGNTIYF. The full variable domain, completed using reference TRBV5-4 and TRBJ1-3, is ETGVTQSPTHLIKTRGQQVTLRCSSQSGHNTVSWYQQALGQGPQFIFQYYREEENGRGNFPPRFSGLQFPNYSSELNVNALELDDSALYLCASSFRGSSGNTIYFGEGSWLTVV.

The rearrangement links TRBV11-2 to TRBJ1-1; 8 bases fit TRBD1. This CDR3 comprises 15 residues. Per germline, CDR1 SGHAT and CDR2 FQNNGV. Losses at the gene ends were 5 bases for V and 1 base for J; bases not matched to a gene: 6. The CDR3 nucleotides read TGTGCCAGCAGCCCCAGGACAGGGAAGAACACTGAAGCTTTCTTT. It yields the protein CASSPRTGKNTEAFF.

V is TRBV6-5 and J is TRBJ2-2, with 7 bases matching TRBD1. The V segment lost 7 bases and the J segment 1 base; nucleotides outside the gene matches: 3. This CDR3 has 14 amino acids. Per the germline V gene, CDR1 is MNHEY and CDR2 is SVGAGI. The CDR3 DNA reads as TGTGCCAGCACTAGGACAGGGAACACCGGGGAGCTGTTTTTT. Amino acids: CASTRTGNTGELFF.

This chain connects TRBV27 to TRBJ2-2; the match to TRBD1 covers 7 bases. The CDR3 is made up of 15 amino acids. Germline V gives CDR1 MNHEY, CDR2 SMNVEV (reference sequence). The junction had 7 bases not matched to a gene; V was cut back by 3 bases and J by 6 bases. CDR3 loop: CASSLASGTAGELFF. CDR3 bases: TGTGCCAGCAGTTTGGCCTCCGGGACAGCCGGGGAGCTGTTTTTT.

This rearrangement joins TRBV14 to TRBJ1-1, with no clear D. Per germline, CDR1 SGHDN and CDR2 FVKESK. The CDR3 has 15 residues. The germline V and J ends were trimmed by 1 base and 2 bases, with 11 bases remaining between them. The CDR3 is CASSQVPGLNTEAFF. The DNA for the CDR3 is TGTGCCAGCAGCCAAGTACCAGGCTTAAACACTGAAGCTTTCTTT.

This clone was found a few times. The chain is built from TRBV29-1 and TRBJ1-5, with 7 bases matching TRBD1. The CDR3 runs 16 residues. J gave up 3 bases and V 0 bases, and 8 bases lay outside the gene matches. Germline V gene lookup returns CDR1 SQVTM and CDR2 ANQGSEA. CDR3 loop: CSVEDASGTVNQPQHF. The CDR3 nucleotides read TGCAGCGTTGAAGACGCATCCGGGACAGTCAATCAGCCCCAGCATTTT.

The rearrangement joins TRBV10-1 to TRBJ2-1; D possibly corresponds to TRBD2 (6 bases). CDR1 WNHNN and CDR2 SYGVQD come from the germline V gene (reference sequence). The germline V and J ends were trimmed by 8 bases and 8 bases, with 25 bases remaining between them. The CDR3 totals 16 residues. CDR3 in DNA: TGCGCCAGCTCAAAGCGGGTGGGGTTGATCTTGGATGAGCAGTTCTTC. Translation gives CASSKRVGLILDEQFF.

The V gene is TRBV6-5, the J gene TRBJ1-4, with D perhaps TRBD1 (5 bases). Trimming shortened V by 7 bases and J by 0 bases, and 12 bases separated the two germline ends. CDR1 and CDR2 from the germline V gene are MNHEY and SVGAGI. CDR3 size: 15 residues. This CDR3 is CASKATGATNEKLFF. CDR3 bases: TGTGCCAGCAAAGCAACAGGTGCAACTAATGAAAAACTGTTTTTT.

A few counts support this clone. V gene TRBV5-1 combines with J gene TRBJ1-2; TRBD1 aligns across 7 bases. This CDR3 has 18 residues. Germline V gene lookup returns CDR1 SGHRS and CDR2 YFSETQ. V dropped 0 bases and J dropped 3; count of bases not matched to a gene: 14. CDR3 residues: CASSLVPGTAAPDYGYTF. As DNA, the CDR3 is TGCGCCAGCAGCTTGGTACCCGGGACAGCCGCTCCCGACTATGGCTACACCTTC.

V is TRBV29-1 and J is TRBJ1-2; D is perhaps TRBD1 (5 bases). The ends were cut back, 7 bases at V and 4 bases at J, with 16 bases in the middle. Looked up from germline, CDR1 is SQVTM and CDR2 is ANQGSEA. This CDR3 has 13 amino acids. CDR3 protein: CSGRGRIIYGYTF. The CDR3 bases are TGCAGCGGGAGGGGCAGGATTATCTATGGCTACACCTTC.

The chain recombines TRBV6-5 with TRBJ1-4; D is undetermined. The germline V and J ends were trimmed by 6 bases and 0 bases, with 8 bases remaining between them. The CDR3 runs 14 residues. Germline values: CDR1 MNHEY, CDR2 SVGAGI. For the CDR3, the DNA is TGTGCCAGCAGGAGGGCTGCAACTAATGAAAAACTGTTTTTT. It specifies CASRRAATNEKLFF.